This T cell receptor beta chain was identified during a study of T cell responses to AZD1222 COVID-19 vaccine. Broader study findings: CD4 TCRs covered the whole spike, strongest at regions 160-218 and 743-854. Spike-specific TCR breadth rose after two AZD1222 doses, and depth rose as well.

Sequencing was performed with immunoSEQ multiplex PCR; in TCRdb, only in-frame clones are kept and a portion is missing. The sample has some 190,000 clones, 90% to 95% seen once; the top ten hold around 1.6%. On this clone: The antigen is not known.

V dropped 3 bases and J dropped 0 bases, with 8 bases sitting between them. Germline assignment: CDR1 SGDLS and CDR2 YYNGEE. The CDR3 length is 14 residues. This chain joins TRBV9 and TRBJ2-3; TRBD2 might be the D (6 bases). The material sequenced was peripheral blood, taken 28 days after the second AZD1222 dose. This TCR was recovered from an adult who received the AZD1222 COVID-19 vaccine. CDR3: CASSGGDSTDTQYF. The CDR3 DNA sequence: TGTGCCAGCAGCGGGGGGGATAGCACAGATACGCAGTATTTT.